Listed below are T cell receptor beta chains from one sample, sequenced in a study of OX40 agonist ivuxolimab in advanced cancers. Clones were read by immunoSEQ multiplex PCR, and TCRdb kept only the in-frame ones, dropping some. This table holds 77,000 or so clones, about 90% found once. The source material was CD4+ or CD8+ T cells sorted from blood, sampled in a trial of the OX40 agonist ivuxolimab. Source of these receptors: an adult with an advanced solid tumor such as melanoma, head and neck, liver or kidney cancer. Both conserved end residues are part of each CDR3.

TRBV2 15 CASTPGGGPFYEQYF
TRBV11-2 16 CASSLGGAGKAYEQYF
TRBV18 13 CASSPRGEGEQYF
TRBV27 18 CASSETGGRAGTKNIQYF
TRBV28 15 CASSSPSGEHQPQHF
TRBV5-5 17 CASSLFRQGLSGNTIYF
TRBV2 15 CASSVWGAGTGELFF
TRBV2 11 CASRNTGELFF
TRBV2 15 CASSPGLVSNQPQHF
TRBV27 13 CASRGLARDTQYF
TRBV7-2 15 CASSLPGQGPYEQYF
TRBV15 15 CATSSNRGSLYEQYF
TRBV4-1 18 CASSQDLAGAGSNYGHTF
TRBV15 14 CATSRVEGGNIQYF
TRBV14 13 CASSRQWNTEAFF
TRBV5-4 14 CASSPGTHNTEAFF
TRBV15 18 CATSRDLASALTYNEQFF
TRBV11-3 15 CASSLGRGTYNEQFF
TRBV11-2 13 CASSGTGGGEQYF
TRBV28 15 CASSLGLAGVKTQYF
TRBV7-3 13 CASSLDRYNEQFF
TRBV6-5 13 CASSYGRAYEQYF
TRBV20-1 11 CSAAQNTEAFF
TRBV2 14 CASSPERGGYEQYF
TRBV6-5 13 CASSSDRVTRAFF
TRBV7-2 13 CASSGRVSYGYTF
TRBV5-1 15 CASTPTESSYNEQFF
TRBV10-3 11 CAIGTGEGYTF
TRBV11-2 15 CASSSQLAGGREQYF
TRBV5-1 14 CASSFGGEATEAFF
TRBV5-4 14 CASSLSSGTDTQYF
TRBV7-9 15 CASSPRQAFSYEQYF
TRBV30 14 CAWRKRGDQETQYF
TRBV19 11 CASTYYNEQFF
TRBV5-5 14 CASSLGEGTYEQYF
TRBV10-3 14 CAISEGGTAETQYF
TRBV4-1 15 CASSPGQGPFYEQYF
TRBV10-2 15 CASSEIGLAGVEQYF
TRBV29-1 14 CSVTGLAGEETQYF
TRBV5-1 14 CASGRGQSIYGYTF
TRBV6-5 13 CASSYWGNTEAFF
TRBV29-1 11 CSGGAGDGYTF
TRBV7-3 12 CASSHRGDEQFF
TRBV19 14 CASSSGTPNEKLFF
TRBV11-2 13 CASSSGQGNTIYF
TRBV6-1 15 CASSDQTGARSPLHF
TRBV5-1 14 CASRAGQANEKLFF
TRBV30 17 CAWSSGTGISGANVLTF